This entry concerns a single T cell receptor (beta chain). The data derive from a study of blood T cell repertoires in COVID-19. For the study at large: Some COVID-19 samples were acute and others convalescent; all came from the United States, Italy and Spain. T cells, B-cell-depleted T cells, or PBMCs supplied cDNA or gDNA.

Germline V lookup: CDR1 MNHEY, CDR2 SVGAGI. The CDR3 covers 16 residues. The V and J ends lost 2 bases and 3 bases, in that order; junction bases with no gene match: 3. Original processing methods: Reference gene primer amplification gave nucleated cell count estimates. TCRdb's table, derived via immunoSEQ multiplex PCR, lists solely in-frame clones and lacks some. V and J calls and clone size are as listed in that table; D and trimming were resolved from the DNA. The data hold more than 95,000 clones, with over 75% observed a single time. The sequenced sample consisted of peripheral blood. The V gene is TRBV6-5, the J gene TRBJ1-4, with 10 bases aligning to TRBD1. The receptor comes from a human donor in a cohort sampled during active COVID-19. CDR3 sequence: CASSYDRGRANEKLFF. The CDR3 coding sequence is TGTGCCAGCAGTTACGACAGGGGGCGGGCTAATGAAAAACTGTTTTTT.